What follows are 27 T cell receptor beta chains derived from one specimen sequenced in a study of CD8 T cells in ankylosing spondylitis. TCRdb called the 5' RACE reads again in MiXCR, with one record for every CDR3 protein. In the table there are 310,000 or so distinct CDR3 sequences, roughly 20% of which are singletons. Material: blood, either unsorted or a sorted T cell fraction (not recorded which). The receptors here all came from a male donor with ankylosing spondylitis or in good health (not recorded which).

The chain carries TRBV7-9 and TRBJ2-3, with TRBD1 as a possible D gene (6 bases). The V end was cut by 1 base, the J end by 4 bases, with 9 bases between. This CDR3 contains 14 residues. Germline CDR1 and CDR2: SEHNR and FQNEAQ (reference sequence). CDR3 sequence: CASSLEGVPDTQYF. The CDR3 bases are TGTGCCAGCAGCTTAGAGGGGGTACCAGATACGCAGTATTTT.

The chain employs TRBV28 and TRBJ1-1; unclear D gene. The CDR3 runs to 12 residues. V lost 5 bases and J 8 bases, leaving 12 bases between the germline ends. CDR1 is MDHEN, CDR2 SYDVKM, per germline. CDR3 DNA sequence: TGTGCCAGCAGTCTAGTCAGGACCGAAGCTTTCTTT. As protein: CASSLVRTEAFF.

The chain has TRBV12-3 or TRBV12-4 and TRBJ2-1, with TRBD2 identical over 8 bases. This CDR3 has 14 residues. V trimming: 3 bases; J trimming: 7 bases; junction bases outside the gene matches: 5. The CDR3 spells CASSFREGLNEQFF. CDR3 nucleotides: TGTGCCAGCAGTTTTCGGGAGGGGCTGAATGAGCAGTTCTTC.

This clonotype occurred a few times. V usage is TRBV4-1 and J usage is TRBJ2-7, with 7 bases lining up with TRBD1. With 2 bases clipped from V and 7 bases from J, the junction kept 8 bases outside the gene matches. The CDR3 covers 14 residues. The germline V gene encodes CDR1 MGHRA and CDR2 YSYEKL. This chain's CDR3 is CASSQSDRAGEQYV. CDR3 bases: TGCGCCAGCAGCCAATCCGACAGGGCTGGGGAGCAGTACGTC.

The chain links TRBV10-3 to TRBJ2-2; 9 bases are shared with TRBD1. The CDR3 sequence is 17 residues long. After removal of 4 bases from V and 1 base from J, the junction contained 7 bases not matched to a gene. Per the germline V gene, CDR1 is ENHRY and CDR2 is SYGVKD. CDR3 region: CAISGAQGAGNTGELFF. The CDR3 nucleotides are TGTGCCATCAGTGGAGCACAGGGGGCGGGGAACACCGGGGAGCTGTTTTTT.

The chain joins TRBV14 to TRBJ1-1; TRBD1 agrees at 11 bases. Germline-derived CDR1 and CDR2 are SGHDN and FVKESK. Losses at the gene ends were 1 base for V and 5 bases for J; bases not matched to a gene: 3. The CDR3 is made up of 15 amino acids. The CDR3 sequence: CASSQVGTGGTEAFF. The CDR3 DNA sequence: TGTGCCAGCAGCCAAGTCGGGACAGGGGGGACTGAAGCTTTCTTT.

This clonotype was counted a few times. V is TRBV5-1 and J is TRBJ2-5, with 10 bases lining up with TRBD2. Germline lookup yields CDR1 SGHRS and CDR2 YFSETQ. This CDR3 contains 16 residues. After removal of 0 bases from V and 5 bases from J, the junction contained 7 bases not matched to a gene. The CDR3 DNA reads TGCGCCAGCAGCTTGGTGCCTAGCGGGAGTAGTGAGACCCAGTACTTC. Amino acid sequence: CASSLVPSGSSETQYF.

This rearrangement joins TRBV20-1 to TRBJ2-3; 7 bases are shared with TRBD1. The CDR3 is 15 residues long. V trimming: 1 base; J trimming: 1 base; junction bases outside the gene matches: 5. Germline loops: CDR1 DFQATT, CDR2 SNEGSKA (reference sequence). The CDR3 here is CSARGVDRGTDTQYF. CDR3 sequence (DNA): TGCAGTGCTAGAGGAGTTGACAGGGGCACAGATACGCAGTATTTT.

The rearrangement uses TRBV3-1 and TRBJ2-5; D may be TRBD2 (6 bases). The CDR3 is 13 residues long. Between the trimmed V and J ends, which lost 5 bases and 5 bases, there was a span of 12 bases. Per germline, CDR1 LGHDT and CDR2 YNNKEL (reference sequence). The CDR3 DNA reads as TGTGCCAGCAGCGGGGCAGGGAGGGAGACCCAGTACTTC. Protein sequence: CASSGAGRETQYF.

The chain uses TRBV20-1 and TRBJ2-5; 7 bases agree with TRBD1. The germline gives CDR1 DFQATT, CDR2 SNEGSKA (reference sequence). The CDR3 is 16 residues long. J was trimmed by 5 bases and V by 0 bases; bases with no gene match: 12. The DNA of the CDR3 is TGCAGTGCTAGAGATGGACAGACAGGGTATGGGGAGACCCAGTACTTC. Translation gives CSARDGQTGYGETQYF.

As DNA, the CDR3 is TGTGCCAGCAGCCAACCCGAGACAGGGGGCGAGGAAAAACTGTTTTTT. Residues: CASSQPETGGEEKLFF. The rearrangement uses TRBV4-2 and TRBJ1-4; the match to TRBD1 covers 10 bases. The CDR3 extends over 16 amino acids. V lost 2 bases, J lost 8 bases, and 8 bases stayed unmatched. CDR1 is LGHNA, CDR2 YNFKEQ, per germline.

The genes are TRBV15 and TRBJ1-2; D call uncertain. The CDR3 length is 11 residues. Germline V gene lookup returns CDR1 LNHNV and CDR2 YYDKDF (reference sequence). V lost 5 bases to trimming and J lost 7 bases, with 8 bases between them. The CDR3 is CATSSSAGYTF. In DNA form, the CDR3 reads TGTGCCACCAGCTCCTCAGCTGGCTACACCTTC.

The DNA for the CDR3 is TGTGCCAGCAGCTTCGCTGGATTCTCTGGAAACACCATATATTTT. Translation gives CASSFAGFSGNTIYF. The rearrangement uses TRBV7-9 and TRBJ1-3; D is uncertain. Germline V gene sequence: CDR1 SEHNR, CDR2 FQNEAQ (reference sequence). The CDR3 loop spans 15 amino acids. V lost 3 bases and J 0 bases, leaving 9 bases between the germline ends.

The V call is TRBV20-1, the J call TRBJ1-3, with D tentatively TRBD1 (5 bases). Germline assignment: CDR1 DFQATT and CDR2 SNEGSKA (reference sequence). This CDR3 has 13 amino acids. V was cut by 2 bases and J by 2 bases, with 7 bases left in between. DNA for the CDR3: TGCAGTGCTAGAAGCAGGGCTGGAAACACCATATATTTT. The encoded protein is CSARSRAGNTIYF.

The table lists this clonotype with a few counts. This chain joins TRBV12-3 or TRBV12-4 and TRBJ1-5; 7 bases agree with TRBD1. With V trimmed by 6 bases and J by 7 bases, 9 bases remained unmatched. The CDR3 length is 14 residues. The CDR3 coding sequence is TGTGCCAGCAGCCCAGACAGGGCGCGGCAGCCCCAGCATTTT. This encodes CASSPDRARQPQHF.

The chain couples TRBV20-1 to TRBJ2-1; TRBD1 might be the D (7 bases). Trimming stripped 6 bases from V and 9 bases from J, with 21 bases between. The CDR3 totals 14 residues. Germline CDR1 and CDR2: DFQATT and SNEGSKA (reference sequence). The CDR3 region has the DNA TGCAGTGCGCGGGACAGAGTAACGAGGGGTGAGCAGTTCTTC. Protein product: CSARDRVTRGEQFF.

The CDR3 sequence: CASSLEDANSPLHF. CDR3 nucleotides: TGCGCCAGCAGCTTGGAGGACGCCAATTCACCCCTCCACTTT. This chain joins TRBV5-1 and TRBJ1-6; D remains ambiguous. With 0 bases removed from V and 7 bases from J, the gap between germline ends came to 8 bases. The CDR3 has 14 amino acids. Germline V gene data show CDR1 as SGHRS and CDR2 as YFSETQ. The full variable domain, with the rest looked up from reference TRBV5-1 and TRBJ1-6, is KAGVTQTPRYLIKTRGQQVTLSCSPISGHRSVSWYQQTPGQGLQFLFEYFSETQRNKGNFPGRFSGRQFSNSRSEMNVSTLELGDSALYLCASSLEDANSPLHFGNGTRLTVT.

The table lists this clonotype with a few counts. This chain links TRBV7-9 with TRBJ2-2, with D uncertain. Germline loops: CDR1 SEHNR, CDR2 FQNEAQ (reference sequence). V dropped 5 bases and J dropped 9 bases, with 7 bases sitting between them. CDR3 length: 11 amino acids. This chain's CDR3 is CASSPARELFF. In DNA form, the CDR3 reads TGTGCCAGCAGCCCCGCCAGGGAGCTGTTTTTT.

The chain recombines TRBV12-3 or TRBV12-4 with TRBJ2-2; D gene unclear. The CDR3 extends over 13 amino acids. V was trimmed by 8 bases and J by 4 bases, leaving 11 bases between them. CDR3 in DNA: TGTGCCAGCGAGTTTAGGGCCACCGGGGAGCTGTTTTTT. It codes for CASEFRATGELFF.

The chain has TRBV25-1 and TRBJ2-1, with TRBD2 identical over 9 bases. Germline V gene lookup returns CDR1 MGHDK and CDR2 SYGVNS. The trim removed 6 bases at V and 2 bases at J, leaving 2 bases unmatched. This CDR3 has 14 residues. This CDR3 is CASSRTSAYNEQFF. CDR3 bases: TGTGCCAGCAGCCGGACTAGCGCCTACAATGAGCAGTTCTTC.

V and J are TRBV15 and TRBJ2-3; 8 nucleotides line up with TRBD1. This CDR3 has 16 amino acids. Germline CDR1 is LNHNV and CDR2 is YYDKDF (reference sequence). V lost 2 bases and J lost 1; bases outside the gene matches: 5. The CDR3 sequence is CATSRQGASGTDTQYF. Here the CDR3 DNA reads TGTGCCACCAGCAGACAGGGGGCCTCCGGCACAGATACGCAGTATTTT.

The gene calls are TRBV9 and TRBJ2-5, with 7 bases lining up with TRBD2. This CDR3 has 13 amino acids. Germline trimming cut 2 bases from V and 5 bases from J; bases unmatched to any gene: 3. CDR1 and CDR2 (germline): SGDLS, YYNGEE. CDR3 nucleotides: TGTGCCAGCAGCGTGAGTAGCGGGGAGACCCAGTACTTC. Protein sequence: CASSVSSGETQYF. Complete variable domain (other parts from reference TRBV9 and TRBJ2-5): DSGVTQTPKHLITATGQRVTLRCSPRSGDLSVYWYQQSLDQGLQFLIQYYNGEERAKGNILERFSAQQFPDLHSELNLSSLELGDSALYFCASSVSSGETQYFGPGTRLLVL.

The chain employs TRBV6-1 and TRBJ1-5; no firm D call. Germline CDR1 is MNHNS and CDR2 is SASEGT. V was shortened by 8 bases and J by 2 bases, with 19 bases between the two germline ends. The CDR3 has 16 amino acids. Written as DNA, the CDR3 is TGTGCCAGCGCTAATAAAGGGAATCTAGGCAATCAGCCCCAGCATTTT. Translated: CASANKGNLGNQPQHF.

This clonotype was counted only a few times. The V gene is TRBV12-3 or TRBV12-4, the J gene TRBJ1-5, with D perhaps matching TRBD1 (6 bases). The CDR3 extends over 15 amino acids. The V and J ends lost 6 bases and 4 bases respectively, with 16 bases between them. The CDR3 region has the DNA TGTGCCAGCAGCCTACAGGGCCAGGGGAATCAGCCCCAGCATTTT. Translated: CASSLQGQGNQPQHF.

The genes are TRBV5-1 and TRBJ2-5; D call uncertain. Germline lookup yields CDR1 SGHRS and CDR2 YFSETQ. CDR3 length: 13 amino acids. V shed 4 bases and J shed 0 bases, with 7 bases lying between them. CDR3 region: CASSRLYQETQYF. As DNA, the CDR3 is TGCGCCAGCAGCCGGCTGTACCAAGAGACCCAGTACTTC.

This chain joins TRBV4-2 and TRBJ2-2; TRBD2 matches 11 bases. This CDR3 has 18 residues. CDR1 and CDR2 from the germline V gene are LGHNA and YNFKEQ. J was trimmed by 5 bases and V by 3 bases; bases with no gene match: 11. CDR3 DNA: TGTGCCAGCAGCCAGTTACTAGCGGGAGCCACGGGGACCGGGGAGCTGTTTTTT. Its translation is CASSQLLAGATGTGELFF.

This clonotype was counted at least ten times. The rearrangement uses TRBV10-3 and TRBJ2-1; 8 bases match TRBD1. After removal of 4 bases from V and 5 bases from J, the junction contained 10 bases not matched to a gene. CDR3 length: 16 residues. CDR1 and CDR2 from the germline V gene are ENHRY and SYGVKD. Here the CDR3 reads CAISASGQAIDNEQFF. The CDR3 DNA reads TGTGCCATCAGTGCCTCGGGACAGGCGATTGACAATGAGCAGTTCTTC.